The 6 T cell receptor beta chains below all came from one sample that was sequenced in a study of cytomegalovirus exposure and HLA in healthy donors. The PCR used 60 Vbeta and 13 Jbeta primers. Profiling relied on immunoSEQ multiplex PCR, and the TCRdb table lists in-frame clones only, not all of them. This sample has 150,000 to 200,000 clones, with roughly four fifths found just once. The sequenced sample was PBMCs. Receptor source: a man in his fifties in good health and CMV-seronegative.

V usage is TRBV27 and J usage is TRBJ2-1; TRBD1 is a possible D gene (5 bases). V was pared by 6 bases and J by 5 bases, with 20 bases between. This CDR3 has 16 amino acids. From germline, CDR1 is MNHEY and CDR2 SMNVEV (reference sequence). This CDR3 reads CASSPLLGDGNNEQFF. CDR3 DNA sequence: TGTGCCAGCAGCCCCCTCTTAGGGGATGGCAACAATGAGCAGTTCTTC.

This clone was detected only a few times. This chain links TRBV28 with TRBJ2-5; D gene uncertain. Trimming stripped 7 bases from V and 5 bases from J, with 5 bases between. Germline assignment: CDR1 MDHEN and CDR2 SYDVKM. This CDR3 is 10 amino acids long. The CDR3 spells CASTLETQYF. Here the CDR3 DNA reads TGTGCCAGCACTCTCGAGACCCAGTACTTC.

The J gene is TRBJ2-4, the V gene TRBV15; 7 positions match TRBD2. CDR1 LNHNV and CDR2 YYDKDF come from the germline V gene (reference sequence). With 0 bases clipped from V and 8 bases from J, the junction kept 4 bases outside the gene matches. This CDR3 is 14 amino acids long. CDR3 in amino acids: CATSRDRTSDIQYF. For the CDR3, the DNA is TGTGCCACCAGCAGAGATAGGACTAGTGACATTCAGTACTTC.

The chain carries TRBV30 and TRBJ2-7, with TRBD2 matching 7 bases. This CDR3 has 10 residues. Per germline, CDR1 GTSNPN and CDR2 SVGIG (reference sequence). The CDR3 region has the DNA TGTGCGGGAGGGCGGAACGAGCAGTACTTC. Encoded protein: CAGGRNEQYF.

A note on this clone: At one end, the junction sequence differs from germline, possibly due to a read error. J is TRBJ1-1 and V is TRBV7-9; unclear D gene. In germline, CDR1 is SEHNR, CDR2 FQNEAQ (reference sequence). This CDR3 is built from 15 residues. The CDR3 DNA reads as TGTTCCAGCAGCTCCGGCAGGCAGGAAGGTGATGAAGCTTTCTTT. Protein: CSSSSGRQEGDEAFF.

The J gene is TRBJ2-4, the V gene TRBV19; TRBD1 is a possible D gene (5 bases). Germline loops: CDR1 LNHDA, CDR2 SQIVND (reference sequence). CDR3 size: 14 residues. Between the trimmed V and J ends, which lost 3 bases and 6 bases, there was a span of 12 bases. The CDR3 sequence is CASSISRAGNIQYF. In DNA form, the CDR3 reads TGTGCCAGTAGTATTTCCAGGGCTGGAAACATTCAGTACTTC.